This entry lists 17 T cell receptor beta chains sequenced from one sample in a study of T cells in Graves' hyperthyroidism and ophthalmopathy. TCR beta CDR3 regions were amplified from RNA transcripts. TCR CDR3 underwent first-round RT-PCR with the HTBI primer set. TCRdb processed the multiplex PCR reads anew with MiXCR; each CDR3 protein has one entry. Among some 400,000 distinct CDR3 sequences, 19% were seen once, and the ten largest hold roughly 3.5%. Sequences were obtained from blood. The receptor set was obtained from a woman aged 18-29 years with Graves' hyperthyroidism.

This clonotype came up many times. The chain recombines TRBV18 with TRBJ2-5, with 7 positions matching TRBD1. CDR3 length: 16 amino acids. Germline loops: CDR1 KGHSH, CDR2 LQKENI. The V segment lost 6 bases and the J segment 2 bases; nucleotides outside the gene matches: 12. This chain's CDR3 is CASSSRRGTAQETQYF. CDR3 DNA: TGTGCCAGCTCTTCGCGTAGGGGGACAGCACAAGAGACCCAGTACTTC.

A few counts support this clonotype. The genes are TRBV7-9 and TRBJ1-2; D possibly corresponds to TRBD1 (5 bases). Germline-derived CDR1 and CDR2 are SEHNR and FQNEAQ (reference sequence). V shed 5 bases and J shed 7 bases, with 11 bases lying between them. CDR3 length equals 12 residues. The CDR3 loop is CASSPPQGGYTF. CDR3 coding DNA: TGTGCCAGCAGCCCCCCCCAGGGTGGCTACACCTTC.

This clonotype has at least ten counts. The chain combines TRBV6-1 with TRBJ2-5; D is ambiguous. The V gene's germline CDR1 is MNHNS and CDR2 SASEGT. Between the trimmed V and J ends, which lost 2 bases and 6 bases, there was a span of 10 bases. The CDR3 has 13 amino acids. The CDR3 sequence: CASSESWGKTQYF. The DNA of the CDR3 is TGTGCCAGCAGTGAATCATGGGGAAAGACCCAGTACTTC.

This clonotype came up many times. This may come from a read error, since a much larger clone is one base off. The chain employs TRBV11-2 and TRBJ2-5; D not resolved. V lost 0 bases to trimming and J lost 5 bases, with 4 bases between them. Looked up from germline, CDR1 is SGHAT and CDR2 is FQNNGV. The CDR3 has 12 residues. CDR3: CASSLEGETQYF. CDR3 coding DNA: TGTGCCAGCAGCTTAGAGGGGGAGACCCAGTACTTC.

The rearrangement uses TRBV5-1 and TRBJ1-1; D is unresolved. This CDR3 is built from 16 residues. Germline V gives CDR1 SGHRS, CDR2 YFSETQ. Trimming pared 4 bases from V and 5 bases from J, leaving 21 bases between. The CDR3: CASSRLPRWQGTEAFF. The CDR3 nucleotides are TGCGCCAGCAGCCGACTCCCAAGGTGGCAAGGGACTGAAGCTTTCTTT.

This clonotype was seen at least ten times. V is TRBV11-2 and J is TRBJ2-7; possibly TRBD1 or TRBD2 for D (5 bases each). V was pared by 6 bases and J by 2 bases, with 14 bases between. CDR1 and CDR2 (germline): SGHAT, FQNNGV. The CDR3 totals 14 residues. CDR3 DNA: TGTGCCAGCAGACCAGGACGGGGCGCCTACGAGCAGTACTTC. It specifies CASRPGRGAYEQYF.

For this clonotype: The germline gene is not matched at one end of the junction; a read error may be the cause. The rearrangement uses TRBV5-6 and TRBJ2-5; D is perhaps TRBD2 (5 bases). The CDR3 loop spans 15 amino acids. The germline gives CDR1 SGHDT, CDR2 YYEEEE. The CDR3 loop is CVSSGRTPFEETQYF. CDR3 DNA: TGTGTCAGCAGCGGTAGGACTCCTTTCGAAGAGACCCAGTACTTC. The full variable domain, in which reference TRBV5-6 and TRBJ2-5 provide the parts outside the CDR3, is DAGVTQSPTHLIKTRGQQVTLRCSPKSGHDTVSWYQQALGQGPQFIFQYYEEEERQRGNFPDRFSGHQFPNYSSELNVNALLLGDSALYLCVSSGRTPFEETQYFGPGTRLLVL.

V usage is TRBV20-1 and J usage is TRBJ2-7, with 9 bases identical to TRBD1. The V gene end was trimmed by 5 bases and the J gene end by 4 bases; junction bases not matched to a gene: 12. The CDR3 runs 15 residues. The germline V gene encodes CDR1 DFQATT and CDR2 SNEGSKA (reference sequence). The DNA of the CDR3 is TGCAGTGCTCCCGTTCCGGGACAGGGAGAGTACGAGCAGTACTTC. It yields the protein CSAPVPGQGEYEQYF.

This clonotype was counted between two and nine times. The chain combines TRBV30 with TRBJ2-3; D unresolved. Germline-derived CDR1 and CDR2 are GTSNPN and SVGIG (reference sequence). V lost 3 bases to trimming and J lost 0 bases, with 13 bases between them. The CDR3 runs 15 residues. The CDR3 protein is CAWSAPGRSTDTQYF. The CDR3 nucleotides are TGTGCCTGGAGCGCCCCCGGTCGAAGCACAGATACGCAGTATTTT.

This clonotype has more than one count but fewer than ten. The chain links TRBV5-8 to TRBJ1-1; D gene uncertain. The CDR3 length is 14 residues. Trimming took off 0 bases at V and 2 bases at J, with 8 bases between the two ends. Germline-derived CDR1 and CDR2 are SGHTS and YDEGEE. The DNA for the CDR3 is TGTGCCAGCAGCTTGGATTCGGAAAACACTGAAGCTTTCTTT. Translation gives CASSLDSENTEAFF.

In its sample, this clonotype was seen a few times. Just one base apart from a much larger clone, this may be a read error. The chain links TRBV2 to TRBJ2-6; D call uncertain. The CDR3 loop spans 13 amino acids. V shed 5 bases and J shed 5 bases, with 7 bases lying between them. Germline V gene data show CDR1 as SNHLY and CDR2 as FYNNEI. CDR3 region: CASSPSRANVLTF. The CDR3 nucleotides read TGTGCCAGCAGTCCAAGTAGGGCCAACGTCCTGACTTTC.

There are a few counts of this clonotype. A clone one base away is much larger, so this may be a read error. The V gene is TRBV20-1, the J gene TRBJ1-2; D remains ambiguous. Germline lookup yields CDR1 DFQATT and CDR2 SNEGSKA (reference sequence). V lost 3 bases to trimming and J lost 3 bases, with 11 bases between them. The CDR3 is made up of 13 amino acids. The CDR3 sequence is CSASKGMYYGYTF. The CDR3 nucleotides read TGCAGTGCTAGTAAGGGAATGTACTATGGCTACACCTTC.

This clonotype was counted many times. The V and J genes are TRBV28 and TRBJ1-5; D gene ambiguous. With 6 bases removed from V and 1 base from J, the gap between germline ends came to 19 bases. Germline V lookup: CDR1 MDHEN, CDR2 SYDVKM. The CDR3 extends over 17 amino acids. The CDR3 here is CASRGMRKEWSNQPQHF. CDR3 nucleotides: TGTGCCAGCAGGGGGATGCGGAAGGAATGGAGCAATCAGCCCCAGCATTTT.

This clonotype has ten or more counts. The rearrangement joins TRBV12-3 or TRBV12-4 to TRBJ1-1; D is unclear. V was clipped by 3 bases and J by 4 bases, with 6 bases between them. The CDR3 is 12 amino acids. CDR3 in amino acids: CASSFPGTEAFF. As DNA, the CDR3 is TGTGCCAGCAGTTTCCCGGGCACTGAAGCTTTCTTT.

This clonotype was detected ten times or more. The V call is TRBV5-1, the J call TRBJ2-7; 9 bases align to TRBD2. This CDR3 has 15 residues. V lost 1 base to trimming and J lost 2 bases; unmatched junction nucleotides: 4. In germline, CDR1 is SGHRS, CDR2 YFSETQ. The CDR3 sequence is CASSLLLAGPYEQYF. CDR3 coding DNA: TGCGCCAGCAGCTTGCTACTAGCGGGCCCCTACGAGCAGTACTTC.

The CDR3 region has the DNA TGTGCCAGCAGAGGTCAGGTAGGGGGCGCGGTTGGAGCCAAAAACATTCAGTACTTC. Its translation is CASRGQVGGAVGAKNIQYF. The V gene is TRBV6-1, the J gene TRBJ2-4, with TRBD1 identical over 7 bases. The CDR3 is 19 residues long. Germline V lookup: CDR1 MNHNS, CDR2 SASEGT. V shed 6 bases, J shed 0 bases, and the junction held 17 bases outside the gene matches.

A few counts support this clonotype. The genes are TRBV5-1 and TRBJ1-6; no reliable D call. Germline lookup yields CDR1 SGHRS and CDR2 YFSETQ. The CDR3 length is 17 residues. The V and J ends lost 0 bases and 2 bases respectively, with 12 bases between them. The CDR3 nucleotides are TGCGCCAGCAGCTTGGTTTCGACTGCTGCCTATAATTCACCCCTCCACTTT. Protein: CASSLVSTAAYNSPLHF.